Listed here is a single T cell receptor (beta chain). The target antigen is unknown. These data come from a study of Ad26.COV2.S vaccination and SARS-CoV-2 variants. Study at large: Enrolled in COV1001, the donor was in the Ad26.COV2.S trial arm, which received the vaccine.

Study observations and caveats: Vaccinees reportedly had broad spike-specific CD8+ and CD4+ T cell responses. Placebo and vaccine recipients had non-spike TCR breadth that was similar.

Assay: immunoSEQ multiplex PCR; the TCRdb copy retains only in-frame clones and omits some. The sample shows 250,000 or so clones, approximately 90% of them seen only once. The treatment was: approximately 18 received Ad26.COV2.S at low or high dose, single or two shots; about 5 received placebo; per-sample allocation not given. The samples date from day 63 after the first vaccine or placebo injection. The source of this sequence is a person between 18 and 60 years old who received the Ad26.COV2.S COVID-19 vaccine or a placebo. Sample: peripheral blood, taken in a trial of Ad26.COV2.S vaccine versus placebo.

The CDR3 DNA sequence: TGTGCCAGCAGGGCCACAGGGGCGTACACCGGGGAGCTGTTTTTT. Translated: CASRATGAYTGELFF. This chain connects TRBV2 to TRBJ2-2; 7 bases are shared with TRBD1. The CDR3 runs to 15 residues. Losses at the gene ends were 6 bases for V and 3 bases for J; bases not matched to a gene: 7. Germline V gene lookup returns CDR1 SNHLY and CDR2 FYNNEI.